The following is a TCR beta chain sequence with its context. The target of this receptor is not known. It has no much larger one-base neighbor in the sample; base qualities were not kept. These data originate in a study of cytomegalovirus exposure and HLA in healthy donors (dated by TCRdb to the late 2010s). Background for the entire study: In an earlier analysis of roughly 500 of the donors, 276 Gb of sequence data and 95 million to 130 million unique TCR beta sequences from 150 million to 200 million T cells were reported. Roughly 300 gigabases of sequencing data and tens of millions of unique TCR sequences were included in an early release covering over 600 HLA-typed donors. Among the roughly 400 genotyped donors, approximately 81% belonged to the genetic ancestry cluster associated with self-reported Caucasian donors. The study aimed to test whether cataloging public T cell receptors could reveal signatures of past pathogen exposure. The study used immunosequencing to profile the T cell repertoires of 600 to 850 subjects and linked those repertoires to cytomegalovirus serostatus. In addition to the first cohort of 500 to 850 subjects, a separate validation cohort of approximately 120 different subjects was used. The study combined high-throughput TCR immunosequencing, statistical association of individual TCRs with disease status, and machine learning to predict cytomegalovirus infection status. A later analysis re-examined previously published TCR beta repertoires from around 670 donors and added high-resolution HLA genotyping to investigate patterns of TCR occurrence. Rather than using new phenotypic data, the later analysis identified candidate immune exposures from TCR beta sequences and from how often those sequences occurred across donors. To decide whether each TCR beta V gene segment behaved as functional or pseudogenic, an earlier analysis of some 540 of the donors relied on high-throughput TCR beta sequencing. Alongside the repertoire data, information on donor age, sex, ethnicity and CMV serostatus was compiled. Genome-wide SNP genotypes for about 55% of the roughly 670 donors were used in a later genetic analysis, which treated that subset as a discovery cohort. All discovery cohort repertoires had been generated on a single sequencing platform. Both class I and class II loci were covered by HLA typing, at four-digit resolution. Typing coverage differed by locus: A, B, C, DRB1 and DQB1 were typed in roughly 620-640 donors, DQA1 in 522, DPA1 in 600 to 610, and DPB1 in just under 490. Because of strong linkage in the cohort, 4 to 6 DR-DQ haplotypes were treated as single units for association and clustering. On average, about 240,000 unique TCR beta nucleotide sequences were sequenced per donor among 398 genotyped donors of the cohort, with 15% to 20% of those sequences being non-productive.

The study at large found these results: HLA typing was unavailable for some donors at each locus, so association tests used only the typed subset. Only TCR beta chains were sequenced in this cohort, and the absence of alpha or paired-chain data limited detectable features. Assigning TCR associations to individual alleles was difficult when HLA alleles, especially DR and DQ, strongly co-occurred. In a later analysis, most CMV-associated TCR beta chains were found to appear HLA-restricted, with HLA associations seemingly driven largely by CMV exposure. A later analysis found that TCR association rates varied across HLA loci, with DRB1 alleles showing the most associated TCRs and HLA-C alleles the fewest. A further reported finding was that TCR beta sequences accurately predicted the HLA-A and HLA-B alleles for most subjects in the first cohort. Three of the identified cytomegalovirus-associated TCR beta chains were confirmed in vitro to be specific for cytomegalovirus antigens. Linkage disequilibrium might explain the correlated functional status among segregating V segments, but an unknown experimental factor could not be excluded. The classifier was reported to diagnose cytomegalovirus status with high specificity and sensitivity in both the original and validation cohorts. The only immune exposure information available for the cohort was CMV serostatus. Compared with equally common non-associated chains, HLA-associated TCR beta chains in a later analysis were more clonally expanded and had lower generation probabilities. The earlier analysis of 587 of the donors excluded 15 to 20 rarely observed V segments, including chromosome 9 orphons, because counts were too low. A later analysis reported that several top co-occurrence clusters appeared linked to parvovirus B19, influenza, CMV and Epstein-Barr virus. A cluster of highly shared sequence variants was judged likely to represent a technical artifact of the sequencing pipeline. In an earlier analysis of about 600 of the donors, most TCR beta V segments appeared in productive rearrangements about 87% or about 30% of the time, broadly matching IMGT annotations. In a later genetic analysis, fewer N-insertions in productive TCRs were reported among donors in an Asian-associated ancestry cluster than the approximately 630-donor mean. The study gave a list of about 160 TCR beta chains associated with cytomegalovirus. Sequencing depth was assumed to be roughly uniform across donors in the presence/absence analyses, though that assumption may not hold. An association between a missense DCLRE1C variant and V-gene and J-gene trimming of TCR beta chains was found in a later genetic analysis and replicated in an independent cohort. Specific HLA alleles were associated with over 15,000 TCR beta sequences at a false discovery rate of 0.05 in a later analysis. The authors suggested that the approach could potentially be generalized to other disease states and immunological phenotypes. Across donors, most TCR sequences were observed very rarely, whereas some public TCRs were present in many individuals.

In total, approximately 610 healthy bone marrow donors made up the cohort. At the time of sampling, all cohort members were nominally healthy, though unrecorded immune exposures were likely present. The donor was CMV seronegative and belonged to the group of 320 or so seronegative cohort members. Each donor provided a peripheral blood sample, and peripheral blood mononuclear cells were used for TCR beta sequencing. The Qiagen DNeasy Blood Extraction Kit was used to extract genomic DNA from the blood cell samples. Library preparation employed the immunoSEQ multiplex PCR assay. For the multiplex PCR, a mixture combining 60 forward primers for TCR Vbeta segments and 13 reverse primers for TCR Jbeta segments was used. A multiplex PCR assay on genomic DNA amplified the CDR3 region of rearranged TCR beta genes. The Illumina HiSeq System was used to sequence the amplified TCR beta libraries as 87-base-pair reads. Regarding the original processing steps: In a later analysis, roughly 80 million unique TCR beta chains were counted across the 500 to 700 repertoires, and roughly 11 million of these chains were shared by at least two donors. Raw reads were error-corrected and collapsed into unique sequences by a nearest-neighbor algorithm in which closely related sequences were merged to remove PCR and sequencing errors. To assign V, D and J gene segments, CDR3 sequences were aligned to IMGT reference sequences. For a sequence to be retained, a match of at least six nucleotides to both a V gene segment and a J gene segment was required. Rearrangements were called productive when the CDR3 lacked stop codons and stayed in frame with V and J; all others were non-productive. Following IMGT convention, CDR3 was defined as the stretch from the second conserved V-encoded cysteine up to the conserved J-encoded phenylalanine. The earlier analysis of about 640 of the donors excluded any sequence lacking an unambiguous match to a single V gene segment. In an earlier analysis of 587 of the donors, V segments were called functional above 56.7% productive rearrangements and were called segregating when the between-donor standard deviation exceeded 5%. A statistical classification framework was built to diagnose cytomegalovirus status from the catalog of TCR beta chain sequences. In a later analysis, TCR nucleotide sequences were compared against IMGT/GENE-DB human TR gene sequences so that V and J genes could be assigned. Using the TCRdist pipeline, a later analysis assigned CDR3 sequences along with most-parsimonious VDJ recombination scenarios. In a later analysis, each TCR beta chain was defined by its CDR3 amino acid sequence together with its V-gene family, and reads without a unique V-gene family were excluded. As a way to deal with suspected cross-contamination and a sequencing artifact, a later analysis dropped approximately 590 nucleotide sequences that were highly shared and had low generation probability. In a later analysis, a clonal expansion index was calculated for each public chain from normalized within-repertoire ranks of inferred template counts. A later analysis computed generation probabilities with a VDJ recombination model fitted to out-of-frame rearrangements, and checked the results against IGoR. Hypergeometric tests were used in a later analysis to score TCR-TCR, TCR-HLA and TCR-CMV co-occurrence, with a repertoire-size bias correction applied to the TCR pairs. False discovery rates were estimated in a later analysis by permuting HLA or CMV assignments 20 times. In a later analysis, co-occurring TCRs were grouped using DBSCAN, with TCRdist sequence similarity added in when clustering inside HLA-allele-positive subsets. Co-occurrence clustering excluded repertoires with fewer than 30,000 or more than 120,000 public chains, plus five with anomalous nucleotide sharing. The clones in this table, taken by TCRdb from immuneACCESS, are in-frame only. Not every clone is retained; where verified, under half of the shortfall comes from an unresolved V gene, and the cause of the rest is unknown. V, J and clone size were drawn from that table, and D and trimming were deduced from the DNA. The sample records about 140,000 clones, roughly 73% of which are singletons. The ten top clones hold 1% to 1.5% of the sample.

Sequenced sample: PBMCs. The receptor was derived from a middle-aged woman in good health and CMV-seronegative.

The CDR3 sequence is CASSYSGAASYYEQYF. The DNA sequence is as follows: TGTGCCAGCAGTTACTCGGGAGCAGCCTCCTACTACGAGCAGTACTTC. Recombination joined TRBV6-5 with TRBJ2-7; the D region possibly corresponds to TRBD2 (5 bases align). From a lookup of the germline V gene, CDR1 and CDR2 are MNHEY and SVGAGI. Taken from cysteine to phenylalanine, the CDR3 has 16 residues. CDR3 DNA is the only sequence kept; it has 48 bases, read in frame from the first base. V lost 0 bases and J lost 3 bases; the stretch between them is 15 bases long.